Following are 25 T cell receptor beta chains from one sample sequenced in a study of shared clonotypes between healthy human individuals. Generated by immunoSEQ multiplex PCR, the TCRdb table keeps only in-frame clones and is missing some. The sample lists roughly 2,300,000 clones, under 95% occurring once. Sequencing used naive CD4+ T cells from PBMCs. Documented subset: CD45RA+ positively selected. These receptors all stem from a man between 18 and 35 years old in good health. Some clones in this sample may be carry-over from other donors' samples.

The V and J genes are TRBV18 and TRBJ1-2; D remains unclear. This CDR3 has 14 amino acids. CDR1 KGHSH and CDR2 LQKENI come from the germline V gene. Trimming removed 0 bases at V and 8 bases at J, with 13 bases between. CDR3 nucleotides: TGTGCCAGCTCACCACCCCACAGAGCCGGAGGCTACACCTTC. This sequence encodes CASSPPHRAGGYTF.

This clone was seen a single time. V is TRBV9 and J is TRBJ2-7; 13 nucleotides line up with TRBD2. V lost 4 bases and J lost 7; bases outside the gene matches: 14. Germline CDR1 and CDR2: SGDLS and YYNGEE. This CDR3 is built from 17 residues. CDR3 sequence: CASSPRTGLAGAWEQYF. CDR3 sequence (DNA): TGTGCCAGCAGCCCGCGTACCGGACTAGCGGGAGCCTGGGAGCAGTACTTC. Combining the CDR3 with reference TRBV9 and TRBJ2-7 gives the whole variable domain DSGVTQTPKHLITATGQRVTLRCSPRSGDLSVYWYQQSLDQGLQFLIQYYNGEERAKGNILERFSAQQFPDLHSELNLSSLELGDSALYFCASSPRTGLAGAWEQYFGPGTRLTVT.

The chain employs TRBV29-1 and TRBJ2-5; 8 nucleotides agree with TRBD1. The end of the DNA aligns better with TRBJ2-7, so the J call may be wrong. Germline CDR1 and CDR2: SQVTM and ANQGSEA. There are 16 residues in the CDR3. The CDR3 region is CSVEDRIKGQAYEQYF. CDR3 nucleotides: TGCAGCGTTGAAGATCGTATTAAGGGACAGGCCTACGAGCAGTACTTC.

The CDR3 nucleotides read TGTGCCAGCAGCTTATTGTACAGGAACACCGGGGAGCTGTTTTTT. As protein: CASSLLYRNTGELFF. The chain joins TRBV7-6 to TRBJ2-2; D is unclear. V lost 2 bases and J 1 base, leaving 8 bases between the germline ends. The CDR3 covers 15 residues. CDR1 is SGHVS and CDR2 is FNYEAQ in the germline V gene.

J is TRBJ2-7 and V is TRBV11-2, with D tentatively TRBD2 (7 bases). CDR1 and CDR2 (germline): SGHAT, FQNNGV. Trimming removed 3 bases from V and 2 bases from J, with 17 bases in between. The CDR3 covers 16 residues. For the CDR3, the DNA is TGTGCCAGCAGCTTCGTTAGGGGGGGGCCCCCCTACGAGCAGTACTTC. It encodes CASSFVRGGPPYEQYF. Using reference TRBV11-2 and TRBJ2-7 for the parts outside the CDR3, the full variable domain is EAGVAQSPRYKIIEKRQSVAFWCNPISGHATLYWYQQILGQGPKLLIQFQNNGVVDDSQLPKDRFSAERLKGVDSTLKIQPAKLEDSAVYLCASSFVRGGPPYEQYFGPGTRLTVT.

The rearrangement joins TRBV4-1 to TRBJ1-2, with D possibly TRBD1 on 6 matching bases. The CDR3 sequence is 15 residues long. V gave up 3 bases and J gave up 0 bases, with 11 bases separating them. Germline V gene lookup returns CDR1 MGHRA and CDR2 YSYEKL. CDR3: CASSQSGTTNYGYTF. The CDR3 DNA reads TGCGCCAGCAGCCAGTCCGGGACAACTAACTATGGCTACACCTTC.

The J gene is TRBJ2-1, the V gene TRBV5-1, with D possibly matching TRBD2 (6 bases). This CDR3 contains 15 residues. Germline loops: CDR1 SGHRS, CDR2 YFSETQ. Trimming removed 1 base from V and 5 bases from J, with 13 bases in between. The CDR3 sequence is CASSLLASAHNEQFF. In DNA form, the CDR3 reads TGCGCCAGCAGCTTGTTGGCTAGCGCTCACAATGAGCAGTTCTTC.

The chain has TRBV5-8 and TRBJ2-6; D call uncertain. Germline V gene data show CDR1 as SGHTS and CDR2 as YDEGEE. Trimming cost V 4 bases and J 0 bases, with 8 bases left between them. CDR3 size: 15 residues. CDR3 bases: TGTGCCAGCAGCCCGACGGACTCTGGGGCCAACGTCCTGACTTTC. As protein: CASSPTDSGANVLTF.

The J gene is TRBJ1-4, the V gene TRBV5-1; possible D gene TRBD1, 5 bases. This CDR3 has 14 residues. CDR1 and CDR2 (germline): SGHRS, YFSETQ. With 5 bases removed from V and 6 bases from J, the gap between germline ends came to 14 bases. CDR3 region: CASSIRGVDEKLFF. The CDR3 bases are TGCGCCAGCAGTATTCGGGGGGTGGATGAAAAACTGTTTTTT.

The rearrangement uses TRBV7-2 and TRBJ1-2; TRBD1 aligns across 9 bases. The CDR3 is 14 residues long. The germline CDR1 and CDR2 sequences are SGHTA and FQGNSA. Unmatched junction bases numbered 4, after V lost 3 bases and J lost 5 bases. The CDR3 sequence: CASSFRTGEYGYTF. CDR3 nucleotide sequence: TGTGCCAGCAGCTTCCGGACAGGGGAATATGGCTACACCTTC.

The rearrangement uses TRBV4-2 and TRBJ2-1; a weak D match, TRBD2 (6 bases). The germline V and J ends were trimmed by 2 bases and 5 bases, with 13 bases remaining between them. The CDR3 consists of 15 residues. Germline CDR1 and CDR2: LGHNA and YNFKEQ. As DNA, the CDR3 is TGTGCCAGCAGCCAACCGGGACTGGCAAACAATGAGCAGTTCTTC. Amino acid sequence: CASSQPGLANNEQFF.

J is TRBJ2-5 and V is TRBV5-4; D tentatively fits TRBD1 or TRBD2 (5 bases each). V gave up 4 bases and J gave up 0 bases, with 19 bases separating them. The germline V gene has CDR1 SGHNT and CDR2 YYREEE (reference sequence). This CDR3 comprises 17 residues. DNA for the CDR3: TGTGCCAGCAGCACGGGACCGCTAGGGGCCGACCAAGAGACCCAGTACTTC. It specifies CASSTGPLGADQETQYF. Together with reference TRBV5-4 and TRBJ2-5, the CDR3 gives the full variable domain: ETGVTQSPTHLIKTRGQQVTLRCSSQSGHNTVSWYQQALGQGPQFIFQYYREEENGRGNFPPRFSGLQFPNYSSELNVNALELDDSALYLCASSTGPLGADQETQYFGPGTRLLVL.

The chain carries TRBV28 and TRBJ2-3; D gene ambiguous. Per the germline V gene, CDR1 is MDHEN and CDR2 is SYDVKM. The CDR3 covers 11 residues. Trimming took 10 bases from V and 3 from J, leaving 8 bases between them. The DNA for the CDR3 is TGTGCCACCTCAGTAACAGATACGCAGTATTTT. This gives the protein CATSVTDTQYF.

This CDR3 reads CASSPQTLAGTSTDTQYF. DNA of the CDR3: TGTGCCAGCAGTCCCCAAACCCTAGCGGGGACTAGCACAGATACGCAGTATTTT. This chain links TRBV28 with TRBJ2-3; 9 bases agree with TRBD2. The CDR3 totals 18 residues. V lost 5 bases, J lost 0 bases, and 12 bases stayed unmatched. Germline assignment: CDR1 MDHEN and CDR2 SYDVKM.

The chain employs TRBV25-1 and TRBJ1-4, with TRBD1 as a possible D gene (6 bases). The V gene lost 6 bases and the J gene lost 4 bases, with 12 bases spanning the gap. CDR1 and CDR2 from the germline V gene are MGHDK and SYGVNS. This CDR3 is 14 amino acids long. CDR3 bases: TGTGCCAGCAGGGGGGGCCACCTTAATGAAAAACTGTTTTTT. It codes for CASRGGHLNEKLFF.

This CDR3 reads CASTTTGGATNEKLFF. Written as DNA, the CDR3 is TGTGCCAGCACAACGACAGGGGGTGCAACTAATGAAAAACTGTTTTTT. The chain carries TRBV28 and TRBJ1-4; 9 bases map to TRBD1. The CDR3 is 16 residues long. Germline V gene lookup returns CDR1 MDHEN and CDR2 SYDVKM. Trimming at V came to 7 bases and at J to 0 bases, leaving 6 bases not matched to a gene.

V gene TRBV5-5 combines with J gene TRBJ2-7; tentatively, D is TRBD1 (5 bases). Trimming pared 2 bases from V and 2 bases from J, leaving 14 bases between. Germline CDR1 and CDR2: SGHKS and YYEKEE (reference sequence). The CDR3 has 15 amino acids. The CDR3 DNA sequence: TGTGCCAGCAGCTTATTCCCCCAGGGCCCCTACGAGCAGTACTTC. Translating gives CASSLFPQGPYEQYF.

This sequence joins TRBV5-4 and TRBJ2-3, with a tentative D call TRBD2 (5 bases). The CDR3 contains 14 residues. V lost 4 bases to trimming and J lost 2 bases, with 11 bases between them. Germline V gives CDR1 SGHNT, CDR2 YYREEE (reference sequence). CDR3 protein: CASSPSGTTDTQYF. DNA of the CDR3: TGTGCCAGCAGCCCGAGCGGTACCACAGATACGCAGTATTTT.

J is TRBJ2-5 and V is TRBV5-4; D not resolved. In germline, CDR1 is SGHNT, CDR2 YYREEE (reference sequence). Between the trimmed V and J ends, which lost 0 bases and 7 bases, there was a span of 13 bases. CDR3 length: 14 residues. CDR3 sequence: CASSLDASRGTQYF. The CDR3 bases are TGTGCCAGCAGCTTGGATGCGTCCCGTGGGACCCAGTACTTC.

The rearrangement joins TRBV21-1 to TRBJ2-7. TRBV21-1 is listed as a pseudogene. This CDR3 contains 17 residues. This CDR3 reads CASSNGRGDIVSLRQYF. CDR3 bases: TGTGCCAGCAGCAATGGAAGGGGGGATATTGTTTCTCTCAGGCAGTACTTC.

This rearrangement joins TRBV19 to TRBJ2-1, with D perhaps matching TRBD2 (5 bases). The germline V gene encodes CDR1 LNHDA and CDR2 SQIVND (reference sequence). The CDR3 totals 13 residues. V lost 7 bases, J lost 5 bases, and 12 bases lay in between. The CDR3 bases are TGTGCCAGTATATCCGGGAAAGACAATGAGCAGTTCTTC. Protein: CASISGKDNEQFF.

The chain has TRBV18 and TRBJ2-4, with D unclear. Germline loops: CDR1 KGHSH, CDR2 LQKENI. V was cut by 0 bases and J by 5 bases, with 8 bases left in between. The CDR3 spans 14 residues. DNA of the CDR3: TGTGCCAGCTCACCACCGACAACCCAAAACATTCAGTACTTC. Translating gives CASSPPTTQNIQYF.

The V gene is TRBV5-5, the J gene TRBJ2-3, with TRBD2 matching 7 bases. Germline V lookup: CDR1 SGHKS, CDR2 YYEKEE (reference sequence). Trimming took 0 bases from V and 2 from J; bases not matched to a gene: 6. This CDR3 has 16 amino acids. CDR3 protein: CASSLVLADNTDTQYF. The CDR3 nucleotides are TGTGCCAGCAGCTTGGTCCTAGCGGATAACACAGATACGCAGTATTTT.

The chain joins TRBV25-1 to TRBJ1-2; 9 bases match TRBD1. The J segment lost 7 bases and the V segment lost 8 bases, leaving 14 bases of the junction unmatched. Germline V gives CDR1 MGHDK, CDR2 SYGVNS. CDR3 size: 15 residues. CDR3: CASEGTGIGRGGYTF. The DNA for the CDR3 is TGTGCCAGCGAAGGGACAGGGATTGGACGCGGTGGCTACACCTTC.

This rearrangement joins TRBV11-2 to TRBJ1-3; no clear D. This CDR3 contains 15 residues. Trimming took off 1 base at V and 0 bases at J, with 7 bases between the two ends. CDR1 and CDR2 (germline): SGHAT, FQNNGV. CDR3 residues: CASSLGAFSGNTIYF. CDR3 DNA: TGTGCCAGCAGCTTAGGAGCTTTCTCTGGAAACACCATATATTTT.